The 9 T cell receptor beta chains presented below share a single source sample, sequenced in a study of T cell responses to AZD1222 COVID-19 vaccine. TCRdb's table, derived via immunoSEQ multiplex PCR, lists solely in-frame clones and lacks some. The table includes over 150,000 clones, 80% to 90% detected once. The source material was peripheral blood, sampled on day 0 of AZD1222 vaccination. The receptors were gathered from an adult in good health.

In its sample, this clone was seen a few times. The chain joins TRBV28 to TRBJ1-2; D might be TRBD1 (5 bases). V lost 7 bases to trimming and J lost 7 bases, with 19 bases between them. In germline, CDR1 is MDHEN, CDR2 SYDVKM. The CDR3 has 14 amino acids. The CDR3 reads CASTPPEQTAGYTF. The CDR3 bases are TGTGCCAGCACCCCTCCGGAACAGACAGCTGGCTACACCTTC.

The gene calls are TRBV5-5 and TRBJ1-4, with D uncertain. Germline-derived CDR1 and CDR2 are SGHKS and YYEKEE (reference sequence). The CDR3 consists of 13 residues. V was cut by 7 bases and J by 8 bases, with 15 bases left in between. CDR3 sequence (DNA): TGTGCCAGCCAGTTTAGGGTTGAAGAAAAACTGTTTTTT. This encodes CASQFRVEEKLFF.

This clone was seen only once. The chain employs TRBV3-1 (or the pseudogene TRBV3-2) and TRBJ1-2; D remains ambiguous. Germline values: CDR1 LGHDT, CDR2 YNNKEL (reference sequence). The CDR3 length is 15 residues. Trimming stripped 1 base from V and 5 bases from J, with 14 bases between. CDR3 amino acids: CASSQVAGPTYGYTF. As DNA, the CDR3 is TGTGCCAGCAGCCAAGTAGCCGGGCCCACTTATGGCTACACCTTC.

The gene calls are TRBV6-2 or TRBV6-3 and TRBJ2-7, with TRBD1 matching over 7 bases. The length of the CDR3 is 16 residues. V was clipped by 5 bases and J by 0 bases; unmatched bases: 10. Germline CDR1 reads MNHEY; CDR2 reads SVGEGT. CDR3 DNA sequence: TGTGCCAGCAGTCCCGACCGGGACAGAGACTCCTACGAGCAGTACTTC. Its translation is CASSPDRDRDSYEQYF.

The DNA for the CDR3 is TGTGCCAGCAGCAAAGATTCCGCGGGGGCTCCAGATACGCAGTATTTT. Protein sequence: CASSKDSAGAPDTQYF. The chain recombines TRBV6-4 with TRBJ2-3, with D tentatively TRBD2 (7 bases). Germline V gene sequence: CDR1 MRHNA, CDR2 SNTAGT. CDR3 size: 16 residues. The V end lost 6 bases, the J end lost 4 bases, and 20 bases lay between the germline ends.

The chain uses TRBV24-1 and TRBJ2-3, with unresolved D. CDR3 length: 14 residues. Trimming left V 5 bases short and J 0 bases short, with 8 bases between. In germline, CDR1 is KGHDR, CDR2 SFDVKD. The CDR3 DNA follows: TGTGCCACCAGTGCTGTGGGAAGCACAGATACGCAGTATTTT. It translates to CATSAVGSTDTQYF.

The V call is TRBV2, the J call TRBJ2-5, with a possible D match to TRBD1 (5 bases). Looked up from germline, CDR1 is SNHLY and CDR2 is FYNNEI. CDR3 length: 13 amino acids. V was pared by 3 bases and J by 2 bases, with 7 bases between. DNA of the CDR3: TGTGCCAGCAGTGATTCAGGGCAAGAGACCCAGTACTTC. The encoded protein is CASSDSGQETQYF.

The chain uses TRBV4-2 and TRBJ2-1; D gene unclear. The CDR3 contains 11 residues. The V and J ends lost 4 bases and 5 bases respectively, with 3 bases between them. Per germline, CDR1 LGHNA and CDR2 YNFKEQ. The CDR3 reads CASSRHNEQFF. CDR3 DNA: TGTGCCAGCAGCCGCCACAATGAGCAGTTCTTC.

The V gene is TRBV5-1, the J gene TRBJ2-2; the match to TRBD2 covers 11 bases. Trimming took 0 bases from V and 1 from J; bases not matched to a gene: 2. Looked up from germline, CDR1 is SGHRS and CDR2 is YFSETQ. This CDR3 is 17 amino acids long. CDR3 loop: CASSLVTSGGNTGELFF. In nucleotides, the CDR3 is TGCGCCAGCAGCTTGGTAACTAGCGGGGGGAACACCGGGGAGCTGTTTTTT.